This T cell receptor beta chain comes out of a study of T cells after posttransplantation cyclophosphamide. Note on this clone: No antigen is known for it.

Cells defined as naive were viable CD3+CD4+ or CD3+CD8+ and CCR7+CD45RA+CD45RO-CD95-CD27+CD28+. This CDR3 has 17 residues. The V gene end was trimmed by 2 bases and the J gene end by 8 bases; junction bases not matched to a gene: 15. Germline V gene lookup returns CDR1 SGHTA and CDR2 FQGTGA. Sequencing used immunoSEQ multiplex PCR; TCRdb keeps in-frame clones, though not all of them. Found here are over 20,000 clones, approximately 97% of them singletons; the top ten hold about 0.15%. Overall study findings and caveats: Skin or GI-infiltrating T cells shared few TRB sequences with blood. After PTCy, TRB diversity resembled that of CNI/methotrexate controls.

Sequencing was carried out using naive CD4+ T cells sorted from PBMCs. The chain recombines TRBV7-3 with TRBJ2-1; TRBD1 matches 7 bases. This clonotype was obtained from a man aged 45-65 years in good health, CMV-negative, and a related stem cell transplant donor. The chain's CDR3 is CASSLRLTGTASDEQFF. CDR3 nucleotides: TGTGCCAGCAGCTTACGCCTCACCGGGACAGCGAGCGATGAGCAGTTCTTC.